The 18 T cell receptor beta chains presented below share a single source sample, sequenced in a study of beta chain features in type 1 diabetes. Their cognate antigens are unknown. Sequenced material consisted of expressed TCRB transcripts (all of the isolated RNA was reverse transcribed). The table came from immunoSEQ multiplex PCR; TCRdb's copy has only in-frame clones and leaves some out. Here the sample spans under 300,000 clones, about 14% being singletons. Study-wide findings and caveats: There was a moderate but significant shortening of TCRB CDR3s in all four CD4+ subsets of Type 1 diabetes patients.

The sample comprised naive CD4+ T cells from blood. These receptor sequences come from a man aged 25-45 years with type 1 diabetes.

This clone is a singleton in its sample. The rearrangement joins TRBV15 to TRBJ1-6; no firm D call. Trimming took off 0 bases at V and 14 bases at J, with 14 bases between the two ends. The CDR3 sequence is 14 residues long. Germline V gene sequence: CDR1 LNHNV, CDR2 YYDKDF (reference sequence). The CDR3 spells CATSRDFSQFTLHF. The CDR3 DNA reads TGTGCCACCAGCAGAGATTTTTCGCAGTTCACCCTCCACTTT. Together with reference TRBV15 and TRBJ1-6, the CDR3 gives the full variable domain: DAMVIQNPRYQVTQFGKPVTLSCSQTLNHNVMYWYQQKSSQAPKLLFHYYDKDFNNEADTPDNFQSRRPNTSFCFLDIRSPGLGDTAMYLCATSRDFSQFTLHFGNGTRLTVT.

This clone occurred a few times. The V gene is TRBV7-2, the J gene TRBJ1-2, with 9 positions matching TRBD1. Germline assignment: CDR1 SGHTA and CDR2 FQGNSA. The CDR3 loop spans 15 amino acids. The V segment lost 1 base and the J segment 6 bases; nucleotides outside the gene matches: 6. CDR3 in amino acids: CASSLVPTGGNGYTF. The CDR3, as DNA: TGTGCCAGCAGCTTAGTACCGACAGGGGGTAATGGCTACACCTTC. The entire variable domain, with the rest obtained from reference TRBV7-2 and TRBJ1-2, is as follows: GAGVSQSPSNKVTEKGKDVELRCDPISGHTALYWYRQSLGQGLEFLIYFQGNSAPDKSGLPSDRFSAERTGGSVSTLTIQRTQQEDSAVYLCASSLVPTGGNGYTFGSGTRLTVV.

This clone was counted between two and nine times. As DNA, the CDR3 is TGTGCCAGCAGTGAACACGGGGGGTGTTTCTTT. Translation: CASSEHGGCFF. V and J are TRBV2 and TRBJ1-1; perhaps TRBD1 as D (5 bases). Trimming shortened V by 2 bases and J by 13 bases, and 11 bases separated the two germline ends. Germline V CDR1 and CDR2: SNHLY, FYNNEI. The length of the CDR3 is 11 residues.

This clone was observed a few times. The chain carries TRBV15 and TRBJ2-1; 8 positions match TRBD2. In germline, CDR1 is LNHNV, CDR2 YYDKDF (reference sequence). V was clipped by 0 bases and J by 2 bases; unmatched bases: 12. The CDR3 has 19 amino acids. CDR3 residues: CATSREVPLTGGAYNEQFF. CDR3 sequence (DNA): TGTGCCACCAGCAGAGAAGTCCCTCTTACGGGAGGGGCCTACAATGAGCAGTTCTTC.

This clone was found a few times. This chain links TRBV5-1 with TRBJ1-5; 9 positions match TRBD1. The ends lost 3 bases at V and 4 bases at J; junction bases unmatched: 2. Germline V gene sequence: CDR1 SGHRS, CDR2 YFSETQ. The CDR3 has 14 amino acids. In nucleotides, the CDR3 is TGCGCCAGCAGCTGGGGACAGGGTAATCAGCCCCAGCATTTT. This gives the protein CASSWGQGNQPQHF.

The CDR3 loop reads CASGAQGSQPQHF. CDR3 nucleotides: TGTGCCAGTGGGGCGCAGGGATCTCAGCCCCAGCATTTT. J is TRBJ1-5 and V is TRBV2, with D maybe TRBD1 (5 bases). The germline CDR1 and CDR2 sequences are SNHLY and FYNNEI. This CDR3 is built from 13 residues. Trimming took off 9 bases at V and 6 bases at J, with 15 bases between the two ends.

The chain couples TRBV10-3 to TRBJ2-7, with D possibly TRBD2 on 5 matching bases. CDR1 and CDR2 from the germline V gene are ENHRY and SYGVKD. Trimming took off 8 bases at V and 6 bases at J, with 20 bases between the two ends. The length of the CDR3 is 14 residues. The chain's CDR3 is CAIRFREPRREQYF. The CDR3, as DNA: TGTGCCATCCGGTTTAGGGAGCCAAGGCGCGAGCAGTACTTC.

The rearrangement uses TRBV28 and TRBJ2-7, with 7 bases matching TRBD1. In germline, CDR1 is MDHEN, CDR2 SYDVKM. The CDR3 runs 14 residues. With 2 bases clipped from V and 3 bases from J, the junction kept 4 bases outside the gene matches. This chain's CDR3 is CASSLEQGFYEQYF. DNA for the CDR3: TGTGCCAGCAGTTTAGAACAGGGGTTCTACGAGCAGTACTTC.

A few counts support this clone. The rearrangement joins TRBV25-1 to TRBJ2-3; D remains unclear. The CDR3 has 15 residues. V shed 2 bases and J shed 4 bases, with 13 bases lying between them. Germline V gene lookup returns CDR1 MGHDK and CDR2 SYGVNS. The CDR3 coding sequence is TGTGCCAGCAGTGAACCAACCAGGTCGTCAGATACGCAGTATTTT. Its protein is CASSEPTRSSDTQYF. The full variable domain, in which reference TRBV25-1 and TRBJ2-3 provide the parts outside the CDR3, is EADIYQTPRYLVIGTGKKITLECSQTMGHDKMYWYQQDPGMELHLIHYSYGVNSTEKGDLSSESTVSRIRTEHFPLTLESARPSHTSQYLCASSEPTRSSDTQYFGPGTRLTVL.

The chain uses TRBV7-9 and TRBJ1-2; TRBD1 agrees at 7 bases. Losses at the gene ends were 4 bases for V and 7 bases for J; bases not matched to a gene: 0. CDR3 size: 11 residues. Germline V gene sequence: CDR1 SEHNR, CDR2 FQNEAQ (reference sequence). CDR3 nucleotide sequence: TGTGCCAGCAGCTACAGGGGTGGCTACACCTTC. Translating it yields CASSYRGGYTF.

The J gene is TRBJ2-2, the V gene TRBV7-9; TRBD2 is a possible D gene (5 bases). The CDR3 is made up of 14 amino acids. V shed 5 bases and J shed 1 base, with 8 bases lying between them. Per the germline V gene, CDR1 is SEHNR and CDR2 is FQNEAQ (reference sequence). The CDR3 sequence is CASSRGLNTGELFF. CDR3 coding DNA: TGTGCCAGCAGCCGAGGACTGAACACCGGGGAGCTGTTTTTT. Together with reference TRBV7-9 and TRBJ2-2, the CDR3 gives the full variable domain: DTGVSQNPRHKITKRGQNVTFRCDPISEHNRLYWYRQTLGQGPEFLTYFQNEAQLEKSRLLSDRFSAERPKGSFSTLEIQRTEQGDSAMYLCASSRGLNTGELFFGEGSRLTVL.

The chain is built from TRBV5-1 and TRBJ2-1; 10 positions agree with TRBD1. The junction had 12 bases not matched to a gene; V was cut back by 0 bases and J by 15 bases. This CDR3 region has 15 residues. The germline CDR1 and CDR2 sequences are SGHRS and YFSETQ. The CDR3: CASSLAGTGDRRGFF. The CDR3 DNA sequence: TGCGCCAGCAGCTTGGCCGGGACAGGGGACCGCAGGGGGTTCTTC.

V gene TRBV11-2 combines with J gene TRBJ2-7; TRBD1 matches 10 bases. Germline V CDR1 and CDR2: SGHAT, FQNNGV. The CDR3 has 17 amino acids. Trimming cost V 2 bases and J 2 bases; bases outside gene matches: 9. CDR3 DNA sequence: TGTGCCAGCAGCTTAATGTTGACAGGGGGCTTTGCCTACGAGCAGTACTTC. This codes for CASSLMLTGGFAYEQYF.

The V gene is TRBV11-2, the J gene TRBJ2-7; 8 bases are a match to TRBD1. The CDR3 is 13 amino acids. Germline V gene lookup returns CDR1 SGHAT and CDR2 FQNNGV. V shed 6 bases, J shed 6 bases, and the junction held 7 bases outside the gene matches. Here the CDR3 reads CASRLDRAGEQYF. The CDR3 region has the DNA TGTGCCAGCAGACTGGACAGGGCCGGCGAGCAGTACTTC.

The chain recombines TRBV2 with TRBJ2-7; 10 positions match TRBD2. V lost 2 bases to trimming and J lost 5 bases; unmatched junction nucleotides: 3. Germline CDR1 is SNHLY and CDR2 is FYNNEI. The length of the CDR3 is 14 residues. The CDR3 DNA sequence: TGTGCCAGCAGTGAACTAGCGGGAGCGAACGAGCAGTACTTC. Protein product: CASSELAGANEQYF.

This clone was counted only a few times. V and J are TRBV30 and TRBJ1-1, with a tentative D call TRBD1 (6 bases). CDR1 GTSNPN and CDR2 SVGIG come from the germline V gene (reference sequence). V shed 3 bases and J shed 9 bases, with 14 bases lying between them. This CDR3 is built from 12 residues. The CDR3 is CAWSQQGTQAFF. The CDR3 DNA sequence: TGTGCCTGGAGCCAACAGGGAACTCAAGCTTTCTTT.

The V and J genes are TRBV7-2 and TRBJ2-2; D gene unclear. V was shortened by 5 bases and J by 3 bases, with 13 bases between the two germline ends. This CDR3 comprises 15 residues. Germline V gives CDR1 SGHTA, CDR2 FQGNSA. In DNA form, the CDR3 reads TGTGCCAGCAGCCTGGCTGGAGTGGACACCGGGGAGCTGTTTTTT. This translates into CASSLAGVDTGELFF.

The sample holds a few counts of this clone. The chain links TRBV30 to TRBJ2-3; 9 bases match TRBD1. This CDR3 is built from 14 residues. The junction had 9 bases not matched to a gene; V was cut back by 6 bases and J by 5 bases. Germline V gene lookup returns CDR1 GTSNPN and CDR2 SVGIG (reference sequence). CDR3 protein: CACVDRGNGDTQYF. The CDR3 nucleotides are TGTGCCTGCGTGGACAGGGGAAACGGAGATACGCAGTATTTT.